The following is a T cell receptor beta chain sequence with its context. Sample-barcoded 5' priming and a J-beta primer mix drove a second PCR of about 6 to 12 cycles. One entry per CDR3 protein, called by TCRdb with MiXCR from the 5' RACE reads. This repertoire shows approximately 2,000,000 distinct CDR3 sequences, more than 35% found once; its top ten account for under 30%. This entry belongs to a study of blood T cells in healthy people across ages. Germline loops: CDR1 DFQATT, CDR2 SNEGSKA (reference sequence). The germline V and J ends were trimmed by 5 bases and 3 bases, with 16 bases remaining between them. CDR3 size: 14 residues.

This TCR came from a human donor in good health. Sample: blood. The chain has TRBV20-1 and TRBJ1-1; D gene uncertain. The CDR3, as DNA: TGCAGTGCTCCAAGGGCCGGCGCCTACACTGAAGCTTTCTTT. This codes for CSAPRAGAYTEAFF.